Below are 19 T cell receptor beta chains sequenced from a single sample in a study of blood T cell repertoires in COVID-19. Here immunoSEQ multiplex PCR was the method, and the copy in TCRdb shows in-frame clones only, minus some. The repertoire consists of 200,000 to 300,000 clones, with about 80% occurring once and the leading ten covering roughly a tenth. Sequencing was done on a sample of peripheral blood. The receptors here all came from a woman at least 80 years old with acute or convalescent COVID-19.

This sequence joins TRBV7-3 and TRBJ2-5; weak D call: TRBD2 (6 bases). CDR1 SGHTA and CDR2 FQGTGA come from the germline V gene. The CDR3 sequence is 13 residues long. V dropped 2 bases and J dropped 7 bases, with 11 bases sitting between them. CDR3 nucleotides: TGTGCCAGCAGCTTAGGGGGAGCGGGGACCCAGTACTTC. Amino acid sequence: CASSLGGAGTQYF. Complete variable domain (other parts from reference TRBV7-3 and TRBJ2-5): GAGVSQTPSNKVTEKGKYVELRCDPISGHTALYWYRQSLGQGPEFLIYFQGTGAADDSGLPNDRFFAVRPEGSVSTLKIQRTERGDSAVYLCASSLGGAGTQYFGPGTRLLVL.

The rearrangement joins TRBV19 to TRBJ1-1, with 7 bases identical to TRBD1. The CDR3 extends over 12 amino acids. Germline-derived CDR1 and CDR2 are LNHDA and SQIVND (reference sequence). Unmatched junction bases numbered 8, after V lost 10 bases and J lost 6 bases. The CDR3 loop is CATRQGWAEAFF. The CDR3 DNA follows: TGTGCCACCCGACAGGGTTGGGCTGAAGCTTTCTTT.

The genes are TRBV12-5 and TRBJ1-4, with a tentative D call TRBD1 (6 bases). Trimming took off 3 bases at V and 2 bases at J, with 7 bases between the two ends. Looked up from germline, CDR1 is LGHNT and CDR2 is FRNRAP. CDR3 length equals 14 residues. The CDR3 is CASGLGQTNEKLFF. The CDR3 coding sequence is TGTGCTAGTGGTTTAGGACAGACTAATGAAAAACTGTTTTTT.

This clone was seen a handful of times. The CDR3 here is CASSTPGQGDEKLFF. The CDR3 bases are TGTGCCAGCTCCACCCCGGGACAGGGGGATGAAAAACTGTTTTTT. J is TRBJ1-4 and V is TRBV19; TRBD1 matches 11 bases. The V gene's germline CDR1 is LNHDA and CDR2 SQIVND (reference sequence). CDR3 length equals 15 residues. V lost 9 bases and J lost 6; bases outside the gene matches: 9.

The V call is TRBV5-6, the J call TRBJ2-1; perhaps TRBD2 as D (6 bases). V lost 4 bases, J lost 5 bases, and 16 bases lay in between. Germline loops: CDR1 SGHDT, CDR2 YYEEEE. The CDR3 length is 15 residues. The CDR3: CASSAPGVVDNEQFF. The CDR3, as DNA: TGTGCCAGCAGCGCCCCGGGGGTTGTGGACAATGAGCAGTTCTTC. The variable domain in full, completed from reference TRBV5-6 and TRBJ2-1, reads DAGVTQSPTHLIKTRGQQVTLRCSPKSGHDTVSWYQQALGQGPQFIFQYYEEEERQRGNFPDRFSGHQFPNYSSELNVNALLLGDSALYLCASSAPGVVDNEQFFGPGTRLTVL.

This chain uses TRBV28 with TRBJ2-2, with 7 bases identical to TRBD1. The junction had 7 bases not matched to a gene; V was cut back by 6 bases and J by 0 bases. Germline V CDR1 and CDR2: MDHEN, SYDVKM. The length of the CDR3 is 16 residues. The CDR3 nucleotides read TGTGCCAGCAGCCCTCCCGGGACAGCGAACACCGGGGAGCTGTTTTTT. Protein product: CASSPPGTANTGELFF.

This chain links TRBV2 with TRBJ2-2, with D possibly being TRBD2 (5 bases). This CDR3 has 12 residues. CDR1 is SNHLY and CDR2 is FYNNEI in the germline V gene. V lost 6 bases and J 7 bases, leaving 9 bases between the germline ends. In DNA form, the CDR3 reads TGTGCCAGCAGCGGGGATTACGGGGAGCTGTTTTTT. The encoded protein is CASSGDYGELFF.

The chain is built from TRBV3-1 (or the pseudogene TRBV3-2) and TRBJ2-5; 11 positions agree with TRBD2. The CDR3 is 19 amino acids. The ends lost 2 bases at V and 3 bases at J; junction bases unmatched: 14. CDR1 is LGHDT and CDR2 is YNNKEL in the germline V gene (reference sequence). The CDR3 DNA follows: TGTGCCAGCAGCCAACGCCCTATTACCGGGACTAGCGGAAAAGAGACCCAGTACTTC. Residues: CASSQRPITGTSGKETQYF.

The chain has TRBV3-1 (or the pseudogene TRBV3-2) and TRBJ1-5; D is unresolved. The CDR3 loop spans 15 amino acids. Per the germline V gene, CDR1 is LGHDT and CDR2 is YNNKEL (reference sequence). The V and J ends lost 0 bases and 6 bases respectively, with 12 bases between them. CDR3: CASSQDNGDGQPQHF. DNA for the CDR3: TGTGCCAGCAGCCAAGATAACGGGGATGGTCAGCCCCAGCATTTT.

The V gene is TRBV5-1, the J gene TRBJ1-1, with 10 nucleotides matching TRBD1. Trimming took 6 bases from V and 2 from J; bases not matched to a gene: 4. The CDR3 covers 14 residues. The germline V gene has CDR1 SGHRS and CDR2 YFSETQ. Here the CDR3 DNA reads TGCGCCAGCACCCGGGACAGGGGTAACACTGAAGCTTTCTTT. Amino acid sequence: CASTRDRGNTEAFF. The variable domain in full, completed from reference TRBV5-1 and TRBJ1-1, reads KAGVTQTPRYLIKTRGQQVTLSCSPISGHRSVSWYQQTPGQGLQFLFEYFSETQRNKGNFPGRFSGRQFSNSRSEMNVSTLELGDSALYLCASTRDRGNTEAFFGQGTRLTVV.

The V call is TRBV4-2, the J call TRBJ1-2; weak D call: TRBD1 (6 bases). Per the germline V gene, CDR1 is LGHNA and CDR2 is YNFKEQ. This CDR3 is built from 16 residues. V shed 1 base and J shed 4 bases, with 16 bases lying between them. CDR3 DNA: TGTGCCAGCAGCCAAGTACCAGGGGATCGGCGCTATGGCTACACCTTC. This gives the protein CASSQVPGDRRYGYTF.

V is TRBV19 and J is TRBJ1-3; 7 nucleotides line up with TRBD1. The germline V gene encodes CDR1 LNHDA and CDR2 SQIVND (reference sequence). V shed 6 bases and J 2 bases; nucleotides not matched to a gene: 7. There are 15 residues in the CDR3. The CDR3 sequence is CASSLDRRTGNTIYF. CDR3 sequence (DNA): TGTGCCAGTAGCCTGGACAGGCGAACTGGAAACACCATATATTTT.

V usage is TRBV2 and J usage is TRBJ1-3; no reliable D call. The CDR3 runs to 14 residues. Germline CDR1 is SNHLY and CDR2 is FYNNEI. V was trimmed by 7 bases and J by 0 bases, leaving 10 bases between them. This CDR3 is CASNLASSGNTIYF. The CDR3 DNA is TGTGCCAGCAATCTTGCGAGCTCTGGAAACACCATATATTTT.

The chain uses TRBV28 and TRBJ1-5, with D possibly matching TRBD1 (5 bases). The CDR3 contains 18 residues. Germline CDR1 and CDR2: MDHEN and SYDVKM. V was cut by 7 bases and J by 0 bases, with 22 bases left in between. CDR3 sequence reads: CASKVPGREEDSNQPQHF. CDR3 nucleotide sequence: TGTGCCAGCAAAGTTCCGGGCAGGGAGGAGGATAGCAATCAGCCCCAGCATTTT.

Points on this clone: The identical CDR3 is also encoded by other nucleotide sequences in the sample. The CDR3 DNA is TGTGCCAGCTCACCTTCAGTGAACACTGAAGCTTTCTTT. It encodes CASSPSVNTEAFF. The V and J genes are TRBV18 and TRBJ1-1; D gene unclear. The CDR3 is 13 amino acids. Germline-derived CDR1 and CDR2 are KGHSH and LQKENI. Trimming pared 3 bases from V and 0 bases from J, leaving 5 bases between.

The genes are TRBV6-5 and TRBJ1-5; 8 bases fit TRBD1. With 8 bases clipped from V and 0 bases from J, the junction kept 3 bases outside the gene matches. Per the germline V gene, CDR1 is MNHEY and CDR2 is SVGAGI. This CDR3 has 14 residues. CDR3 in DNA: TGTGCCAGCGGGACAGGAGGTAGCAATCAGCCCCAGCATTTT. It yields the protein CASGTGGSNQPQHF.

The CDR3 bases are TGTGCCAGCAGTGAAGGGACAGGGCTCCATCAGCCCCAGCATTTT. Amino acids: CASSEGTGLHQPQHF. The rearrangement uses TRBV2 and TRBJ1-5, with 8 bases that match TRBD1. The CDR3 covers 15 residues. Germline V lookup: CDR1 SNHLY, CDR2 FYNNEI. With 1 base clipped from V and 5 bases from J, the junction kept 4 bases outside the gene matches.

The chain carries TRBV7-2 and TRBJ2-2; no clear D. Germline-derived CDR1 and CDR2 are SGHTA and FQGNSA. The V gene lost 3 bases and the J gene lost 0 bases, with 8 bases spanning the gap. The CDR3 extends over 15 amino acids. The CDR3 reads CASSFWAANTGELFF. The CDR3 coding sequence is TGTGCCAGCAGCTTCTGGGCAGCGAACACCGGGGAGCTGTTTTTT.

V is TRBV11-2 and J is TRBJ1-1, with D possibly being TRBD1 (6 bases). The CDR3 consists of 16 residues. Germline V gives CDR1 SGHAT, CDR2 FQNNGV. Trimming left V 5 bases short and J 1 base short, with 17 bases between. The CDR3 nucleotides are TGTGCCAGCAGCCCCTACACGGTCAGGGGGAACACTGAAGCTTTCTTT. Translation gives CASSPYTVRGNTEAFF.